This T cell receptor (beta chain) stems from a study of T cells in localized non-small cell lung cancer. Findings and caveats of the study: In uninvolved adjacent lung, T cell clonality reached its highest value, exceeding tumor.

Sequenced by immunoSEQ multiplex PCR; TCRdb stores in-frame clones only, minus some. The top ten hold 6.8% of the sample, which has some 28,000 clones, about 91% seen once. The CDR3 contains 16 residues. The germline V gene encodes CDR1 MDHEN and CDR2 SYDVKM. The V and J ends lost 3 bases and 2 bases, in that order; junction bases with no gene match: 7. In this sample, this clone turned up once. Its target is unknown. The V and J genes are TRBV28 and TRBJ2-7, with 10 bases matching TRBD2. The TCR sequence derives from an older male donor with stage I lung adenocarcinoma. The input for sequencing was peripheral blood, taken before any cancer treatment. The DNA for the CDR3 is TGTGCCAGCAGTTTGTTAGCTAGCGGGGGACCCTACGAGCAGTACTTC. Translation gives CASSLLASGGPYEQYF.